The T cell receptor beta chain described here comes from a study of blood T cell repertoires in COVID-19. Whole-study context: In each case, the material was cDNA or gDNA derived from T cells, B-cell-depleted T cells, or PBMCs.

This table comes from immunoSEQ multiplex PCR, and its TCRdb copy is limited to in-frame clones, with some not included. This sample has tens of thousands of clones, with 88% found just once. In this sample, this clone turned up once. This clonotype was sampled from a woman in her sixties or seventies with COVID-19, enrolled during active disease. Material: peripheral blood.

In DNA, the CDR3 is TGTGCCACCAGTGACACGGACAGCTCCTACAATGAGCAGTTCTTC. Translating gives CATSDTDSSYNEQFF. The V and J genes are TRBV24-1 and TRBJ2-1; a weak D match, TRBD1 (6 bases). Germline V gene data show CDR1 as KGHDR and CDR2 as SFDVKD. The ends were cut back, 4 bases at V and 0 bases at J, with 9 bases in the middle. This CDR3 is built from 15 residues.